This entry lists 25 T cell receptor beta chains sequenced from one sample in a study of multiple sclerosis patients with progressive multifocal leukoencephalopathy. The sample's time point: time of PML onset. Profiling relied on immunoSEQ multiplex PCR, and the TCRdb table lists in-frame clones only, not all of them. Of about 31,000 clones in the sample, around 83% were seen once. Sample: PBMCs, taken from a patient treated with natalizumab. Receptors were obtained from a woman in her twenties or thirties with progressive multifocal leukoencephalopathy.

Of note for this clone: Germline and junction disagree at one end, which may indicate a read error. V and J are TRBV10-2 and TRBJ1-6; D remains ambiguous. Germline assignment: CDR1 WSHSY and CDR2 SAAADI. The CDR3 covers 14 residues. In DNA, the CDR3 is TGCGCCAGCAGTGAGGCTTCCTACAATTCACCCCTCCACTTT. It translates to CASSEASYNSPLHF.

The chain links TRBV28 to TRBJ1-2; D not resolved. The CDR3 extends over 14 amino acids. CDR1 and CDR2 from the germline V gene are MDHEN and SYDVKM. V was pared by 5 bases and J by 2 bases, with 12 bases between. The DNA for the CDR3 is TGTGCCAGCAGTCCGACACGGACCAACTATGGCTACACCTTC. It specifies CASSPTRTNYGYTF.

The chain recombines TRBV6-1 with TRBJ1-5; no reliable D call. Between the trimmed V and J ends, which lost 7 bases and 4 bases, there was a span of 14 bases. Germline V gives CDR1 MNHNS, CDR2 SASEGT. This CDR3 comprises 14 residues. The CDR3, as DNA: TGTGCCAGCATAAACAGCAAGACTAATCAGCCCCAGCATTTT. It encodes CASINSKTNQPQHF.

The V call is TRBV7-9, the J call TRBJ2-2; no reliable D call. CDR3 length: 13 amino acids. Trimming stripped 1 base from V and 6 bases from J, with 6 bases between. The germline gives CDR1 SEHNR, CDR2 FQNEAQ (reference sequence). CDR3 DNA: TGTGCCAGCAGCTTAGTCCTTCCCGGGGAGCTGTTTTTT. Protein: CASSLVLPGELFF.

V gene TRBV28 combines with J gene TRBJ2-7; 9 nucleotides match TRBD1. The CDR3 sequence is 16 residues long. V dropped 5 bases and J dropped 1; count of bases not matched to a gene: 9. Germline V gene lookup returns CDR1 MDHEN and CDR2 SYDVKM. CDR3 coding DNA: TGTGCCAGCAGTCCAGGGACAGGGAAGGGGTCCTACGAGCAGTACTTC. As protein: CASSPGTGKGSYEQYF.

The chain joins TRBV13 to TRBJ2-5; maybe TRBD1 (5 bases). This CDR3 has 13 amino acids. V lost 1 base to trimming and J lost 5 bases, with 8 bases between them. CDR1 PRHDT and CDR2 FYEKMQ come from the germline V gene (reference sequence). The CDR3 DNA reads as TGTGCCAGCAGCTTAGCCAGGGCCGAGACCCAGTACTTC. Residues: CASSLARAETQYF.

The CDR3 DNA is TGTGCCAGTAGTAAAACAGGGGGCCGCCAGCCCCAGCATTTT. It translates to CASSKTGGRQPQHF. This chain links TRBV19 with TRBJ1-5, with TRBD1 identical over 9 bases. Looked up from germline, CDR1 is LNHDA and CDR2 is SQIVND (reference sequence). The trim removed 4 bases at V and 7 bases at J, leaving 5 bases unmatched. There are 14 residues in the CDR3.

CDR3 region: CASSSPLGGPGGETQYF. CDR3 nucleotides: TGTGCCAGCAGTTCTCCCCTTGGGGGGCCCGGGGGGGAGACCCAGTACTTC. The chain is built from TRBV28 and TRBJ2-5, with D perhaps matching TRBD2 (7 bases). The CDR3 covers 17 residues. The V end was cut by 4 bases, the J end by 5 bases, with 23 bases between. The germline V gene has CDR1 MDHEN and CDR2 SYDVKM.

The rearrangement links TRBV29-1 to TRBJ2-5; 7 nucleotides align to TRBD2. V gave up 6 bases and J gave up 2 bases; unmatched junction bases: 15. This CDR3 spans 16 amino acids. Germline assignment: CDR1 SQVTM and CDR2 ANQGSEA. The CDR3 loop is CSVGPLSSGTQETQYF. The CDR3 DNA reads TGCAGCGTAGGGCCGCTGTCTAGCGGAACTCAAGAGACCCAGTACTTC. The full variable domain, completed using reference TRBV29-1 and TRBJ2-5, is SAVISQKPSRDICQRGTSLTIQCQVDSQVTMMFWYRQQPGQSLTLIATANQGSEATYESGFVIDKFPISRPNLTFSTLTVSNMSPEDSSIYLCSVGPLSSGTQETQYFGPGTRLLVL.

The chain carries TRBV5-4 and TRBJ1-2, with D possibly TRBD1 on 6 matching bases. This CDR3 has 14 amino acids. Trimming took 2 bases from V and 9 from J, leaving 17 bases between them. The germline V gene has CDR1 SGHNT and CDR2 YYREEE (reference sequence). The DNA for the CDR3 is TGTGCCAGCAGCTTAGGGGGGCAGGGGCTGAGCTACACCTTC. As protein: CASSLGGQGLSYTF. Full variable domain (rest looked up from reference TRBV5-4 and TRBJ1-2): ETGVTQSPTHLIKTRGQQVTLRCSSQSGHNTVSWYQQALGQGPQFIFQYYREEENGRGNFPPRFSGLQFPNYSSELNVNALELDDSALYLCASSLGGQGLSYTFGSGTRLTVV.

This sequence joins TRBV7-9 and TRBJ2-5; 10 nucleotides align to TRBD1. The better agreement between TRBJ2-7 and the DNA end casts doubt on the J call. Germline V lookup: CDR1 SEHNR, CDR2 FQNEAQ (reference sequence). CDR3 size: 16 residues. CDR3 coding DNA: TGTGCCAGCAGCTTAGCCTTGACAGGGGGCGGGTACGAGCAGTACTTC. Amino acids: CASSLALTGGGYEQYF.

The CDR3: CSVGQGAFGYEQYF. CDR3 sequence (DNA): TGCAGCGTCGGACAGGGGGCGTTCGGCTACGAGCAGTACTTC. The chain has TRBV29-1 and TRBJ2-7; 11 bases are a match to TRBD1. V shed 6 bases, J shed 3 bases, and the junction held 7 bases outside the gene matches. CDR3 length: 14 residues. Per germline, CDR1 SQVTM and CDR2 ANQGSEA.

The genes are TRBV5-4 and TRBJ1-1; weak D call: TRBD1 (6 bases). The V gene lost 2 bases and the J gene lost 5 bases, with 13 bases spanning the gap. Germline V gene lookup returns CDR1 SGHNT and CDR2 YYREEE (reference sequence). This CDR3 spans 14 amino acids. The CDR3 spells CASSFIGGSTEAFF. The CDR3 DNA follows: TGTGCCAGCAGCTTTATAGGGGGGTCAACTGAAGCTTTCTTT.

The chain is built from TRBV5-1 and TRBJ2-1, with 7 bases aligning to TRBD2. J gave up 10 bases and V 3 bases, and 10 bases lay outside the gene matches. The CDR3 covers 14 residues. Germline V gene data show CDR1 as SGHRS and CDR2 as YFSETQ. In DNA form, the CDR3 reads TGCGCCAGCAGCTCTATGTCGGGGGGAAAAGAGCAGTTCTTC. Protein: CASSSMSGGKEQFF.

This clone was seen a single time. This chain joins TRBV2 and TRBJ2-5, with no clear D. The assigned J gene may be wrong: the sequence end matches TRBJ2-7 better. CDR3 length equals 14 residues. In germline, CDR1 is SNHLY, CDR2 FYNNEI. The chain's CDR3 is CASSEELLFYEQYF. CDR3 sequence (DNA): TGTGCCAGCAGTGAGGAGTTGCTTTTCTACGAGCAGTACTTC.

This clone was picked up one time. The V gene is TRBV28, the J gene TRBJ2-1; 8 positions match TRBD2. CDR3 length: 15 amino acids. V was clipped by 5 bases and J by 0 bases; unmatched bases: 3. Germline loops: CDR1 MDHEN, CDR2 SYDVKM. The CDR3 DNA reads TGTGCCAGCAGTCCCGGGACTAGCTCCTACAATGAGCAGTTCTTC. It codes for CASSPGTSSYNEQFF.

The rearrangement links TRBV7-2 to TRBJ2-5; TRBD2 agrees at 8 bases. This CDR3 is 15 amino acids long. The germline gives CDR1 SGHTA, CDR2 FQGNSA. The junction had 6 bases not matched to a gene; V was cut back by 1 base and J by 5 bases. For the CDR3, the DNA is TGTGCCAGCAGCTTAGACCCGGGGGGGTATGAGACCCAGTACTTC. It specifies CASSLDPGGYETQYF.

This chain connects TRBV7-2 to TRBJ1-1, with D hard to call. The CDR3 runs 13 residues. Per the germline V gene, CDR1 is SGHTA and CDR2 is FQGNSA. The V end lost 5 bases, the J end lost 7 bases, and 14 bases lay between the germline ends. CDR3 residues: CASSPIVGGEAFF. The CDR3 DNA reads TGTGCCAGCAGCCCGATCGTAGGCGGTGAAGCTTTCTTT.

The rearrangement uses TRBV2 and TRBJ2-3; D might be TRBD1 (9 bases). Per germline, CDR1 SNHLY and CDR2 FYNNEI. The CDR3 totals 16 residues. Trimming took off 1 base at V and 6 bases at J, with 17 bases between the two ends. The CDR3 nucleotides are TGTGCCAGCAGTGAAGGGTTAGCGGGGACAGGGGATACGCAGTATTTT. Its protein is CASSEGLAGTGDTQYF.

This sequence joins TRBV7-9 and TRBJ2-1; TRBD2 matches 7 bases. Germline V gene data show CDR1 as SEHNR and CDR2 as FQNEAQ (reference sequence). The CDR3 has 16 amino acids. Trimming cost V 5 bases and J 2 bases; bases outside gene matches: 9. The CDR3 sequence: CASSPLTSATYNEQFF. CDR3 coding DNA: TGTGCCAGCAGCCCCTTAACTAGCGCGACCTACAATGAGCAGTTCTTC.

J is TRBJ2-2 and V is TRBV6-4, with D hard to call. The CDR3 consists of 10 residues. V was clipped by 10 bases and J by 3 bases, with 3 bases between them. Looked up from germline, CDR1 is MRHNA and CDR2 is SNTAGT. This CDR3 reads CANHTGELFF. Written as DNA, the CDR3 is TGTGCCAACCACACCGGGGAGCTGTTTTTT.

The chain carries TRBV10-1 and TRBJ2-1; unclear D gene. CDR3 length equals 15 residues. CDR1 and CDR2 from the germline V gene are WNHNN and SYGVQD (reference sequence). V was clipped by 7 bases and J by 5 bases, with 18 bases between them. In DNA form, the CDR3 reads TGCGCCAGCAAAACCGGAGACCTCTACCACAATGAGCAGTTCTTC. It is translated as CASKTGDLYHNEQFF.

This chain connects TRBV4-1 to TRBJ2-5, with TRBD2 identical over 9 bases. Trimming at V came to 1 base and at J to 9 bases, leaving 12 bases not matched to a gene. This CDR3 comprises 16 residues. From germline, CDR1 is MGHRA and CDR2 YSYEKL. The CDR3 reads CASSQAESGGYSAQYF. In nucleotides, the CDR3 is TGCGCCAGCAGCCAAGCAGAGAGCGGGGGGTATTCGGCCCAGTACTTC.

The chain has TRBV9 and TRBJ2-2; TRBD2 matches 15 bases. The V segment lost 3 bases and the J segment 6 bases; nucleotides outside the gene matches: 9. There are 18 residues in the CDR3. Germline CDR1 reads SGDLS; CDR2 reads YYNGEE. The CDR3 DNA sequence: TGTGCCAGCAGCGAGGGGGGACTAGCGGGAGGAATGGCCGGGGAGCTGTTTTTT. Translating gives CASSEGGLAGGMAGELFF.

The chain joins TRBV7-2 to TRBJ2-7; 10 bases are a match to TRBD2. The CDR3 contains 14 residues. V lost 2 bases and J lost 3; bases outside the gene matches: 1. Germline loops: CDR1 SGHTA, CDR2 FQGNSA. The CDR3 DNA reads as TGTGCCAGCAGCTTACTAGCGGGGGACTACGAGCAGTACTTC. The encoded protein is CASSLLAGDYEQYF.